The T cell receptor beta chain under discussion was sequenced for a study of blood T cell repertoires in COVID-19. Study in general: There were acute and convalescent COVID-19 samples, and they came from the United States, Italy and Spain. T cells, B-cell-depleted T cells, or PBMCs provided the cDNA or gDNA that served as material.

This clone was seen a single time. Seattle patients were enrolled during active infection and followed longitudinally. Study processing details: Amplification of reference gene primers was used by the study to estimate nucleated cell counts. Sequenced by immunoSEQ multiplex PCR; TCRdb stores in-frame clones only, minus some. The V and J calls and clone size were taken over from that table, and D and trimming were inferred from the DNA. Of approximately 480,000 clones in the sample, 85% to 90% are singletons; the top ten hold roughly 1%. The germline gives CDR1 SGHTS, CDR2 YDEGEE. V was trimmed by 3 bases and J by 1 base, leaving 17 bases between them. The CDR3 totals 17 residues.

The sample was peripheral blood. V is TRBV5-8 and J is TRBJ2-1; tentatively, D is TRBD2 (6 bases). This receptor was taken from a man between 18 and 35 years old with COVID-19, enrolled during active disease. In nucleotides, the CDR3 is TGTGCCAGCAGCTCCTGGGGAGGTCCACTGTCCTACAATGAGCAGTTCTTC. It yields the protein CASSSWGGPLSYNEQFF.